This TCR delta chain was recorded in a study of Vδ1+ human thymocytes. Regarding the study as a whole: In the thymus, TRG and TRD repertoires looked highly polyclonal with Gaussian CDR3 lengths. Around 18% of thymic delta-chain sequences were Vdelta2, with few Vdelta3, unlike blood Vdelta1+ controls.

The sorted cells were CD3+ Vdelta1+ Vdelta2- thymocytes from alphabeta-depleted thymus. V was pared by 2 bases and J by 0 bases, with 19 bases between. In germline, CDR1 is TSWWSYY, CDR2 QGS. The CDR3 is 18 amino acids. This clone was found a few times. As yet, its antigen is unknown. The template was reverse-transcribed extracted RNA. Multiplex PCR used pooled V-gene forward primers and a constant-region reverse primer to amplify CDR3s. TCRdb redid clone calling on the multiplex PCR reads using CATT. The sample contains about 50,000 delta-chain clones, about 14% of which appear only once. Source material: Vdelta1+ gamma-delta thymocytes from the thymus. Subset here: FACS-sorted CD3+ TCRalphabeta- TCRVdelta1+ TCRVdelta2- thymocytes. The receptor was isolated from a girl less than two years old who had congenital heart surgery. The genes are TRDV1 and TRDJ1; a possible D gene is TRDD3 (6 bases). This CDR3 reads CALGEGIRDGGYTDKLIF. Written as DNA, the CDR3 is TGTGCTCTTGGGGAAGGAATCCGTGATGGGGGGTACACCGATAAACTCATCTTT.